One sample yielded the 14 T cell receptor beta chains listed below, sequenced in a study of regulatory T cells in long-lasting Graves disease (dated by TCRdb to about 2021). The library was prepared using multiplex PCR. TCRdb records Illumina HiSeq 4000 as the sequencer. iRepertoire HTBI primers and Arm-PCR amplification of CDR3 regions were used to construct TCR beta libraries. TCRdb passed the public sequencing reads through fastp at Q25 and MiXCR, retaining productive beta sequences. Identical CDR3 proteins give one entry, which carries the most common genes and DNA. The sample table holds some 280,000 distinct CDR3 sequences, of which more than 20% were seen once. The ten largest clones represent roughly three fifths of the sample. The time point label here, explained by the study, means: persistent/refractory GD, antithyroid drugs over 5 years with positive TRAb. For both TCR sequencing and RNA sequencing, RNA was extracted from PBMCs using TRIzol.

The starting material was peripheral blood mononuclear cells (PBMCs), obtained when the disease was refractory, from a patient treated with antithyroid drugs. These receptor sequences come from a female donor with Graves disease.

This clonotype has a count of ten or more. The genes are TRBV9 and TRBJ1-2, with a weak D call TRBD1 (5 bases). This CDR3 comprises 14 residues. V lost 6 bases to trimming and J lost 0 bases, with 12 bases between them. Germline assignment: CDR1 SGDLS and CDR2 YYNGEE. CDR3 nucleotide sequence: TGTGCCAGCAACCGGGACGGTACTAACTATGGCTACACCTTC. Its protein is CASNRDGTNYGYTF.

In DNA form, the CDR3 reads TGTGCCAGCAGCGCGGGACAGGCCTTCCAAGAGACCCAGTACTTC. It encodes CASSAGQAFQETQYF. This chain connects TRBV9 to TRBJ2-5, with 8 bases that match TRBD1. The CDR3 has 15 amino acids. After removal of 3 bases from V and 1 base from J, the junction contained 5 bases not matched to a gene. CDR1 is SGDLS, CDR2 YYNGEE, per germline.

This sequence joins TRBV20-1 and TRBJ2-2; 8 bases match TRBD2. With V trimmed by 6 bases and J by 7 bases, 10 bases remained unmatched. The CDR3 is made up of 14 amino acids. Germline CDR1 reads DFQATT; CDR2 reads SNEGSKA (reference sequence). The CDR3 DNA reads TGCAGTGCCACCGGGACTAGTAAGATCGGGGAGCTGTTTTTT. Translated, it gives CSATGTSKIGELFF.

This clonotype was seen many times. The chain couples TRBV27 to TRBJ2-2; TRBD2 might be the D (5 bases). The CDR3 consists of 12 residues. Germline V CDR1 and CDR2: MNHEY, SMNVEV (reference sequence). Trimming left V 6 bases short and J 8 bases short, with 10 bases between. For the CDR3, the DNA is TGTGCCAGCAGCCCGGGGTTTGGGGAGCTGTTTTTT. It specifies CASSPGFGELFF.

This clonotype was recorded many times. This chain connects TRBV30 to TRBJ2-7; 10 bases align to TRBD1. This CDR3 comprises 13 residues. Germline lookup yields CDR1 GTSNPN and CDR2 SVGIG (reference sequence). V shed 5 bases, J shed 7 bases, and the junction held 8 bases outside the gene matches. The CDR3 sequence: CAWHRDRGGEQYF. Here the CDR3 DNA reads TGTGCCTGGCACCGGGACAGGGGAGGGGAGCAGTACTTC.

This clonotype was seen many times. The chain joins TRBV12-3 or TRBV12-4 to TRBJ2-5; 8 positions agree with TRBD2. After removal of 5 bases from V and 5 bases from J, the junction contained 13 bases not matched to a gene. The CDR3 has 16 residues. The CDR3 DNA reads as TGTGCCAGCAGTGTTACTAGCGGATCCCCGGGGGAGACCCAGTACTTC. Amino acid sequence: CASSVTSGSPGETQYF.

In this sample, this clonotype turned up many times. The junction departs from germline at one end; a sequencing error may be responsible. J is TRBJ2-7 and V is TRBV28; TRBD1 aligns across 8 bases. There are 13 residues in the CDR3. Germline-derived CDR1 and CDR2 are MDHEN and SYDVKM. In nucleotides, the CDR3 is TGTGCCAGCAAGGAGACAGGGGCCTACGAATGGGACTTC. It codes for CASKETGAYEWDF.

This clonotype turned up a few times. The rearrangement uses TRBV11-2 and TRBJ1-2; D is unclear. Germline CDR1 and CDR2: SGHAT and FQNNGV. V was pared by 5 bases and J by 3 bases, with 16 bases between. CDR3 size: 15 residues. The CDR3 DNA is TGTGCCAGCAGCCCATCCCGCGGCTTAGACTATGGCTACACCTTC. As protein: CASSPSRGLDYGYTF.

This chain connects TRBV19 to TRBJ1-2, with D hard to call. CDR3 size: 14 residues. V lost 6 bases, J lost 7 bases, and 18 bases lay in between. Per germline, CDR1 LNHDA and CDR2 SQIVND (reference sequence). The CDR3 DNA reads TGTGCCAGTAGCTACAGTAACCCAACTGGTGGCTACACCTTC. Translation: CASSYSNPTGGYTF.

This chain links TRBV18 with TRBJ1-4; D not certain. V lost 3 bases and J lost 7, with 15 bases in between. From germline, CDR1 is KGHSH and CDR2 LQKENI. CDR3 length equals 15 residues. The CDR3 coding sequence is TGTGCCAGCTCACCGGATGAGGTCCCCTCTGAAAAACTGTTTTTT. It specifies CASSPDEVPSEKLFF.

The V gene is TRBV11-2, the J gene TRBJ2-1; TRBD2 aligns across 9 bases. The CDR3 consists of 15 residues. CDR1 and CDR2 (germline): SGHAT, FQNNGV. The ends lost 6 bases at V and 4 bases at J; junction bases unmatched: 7. The CDR3 DNA reads TGTGCCAGCAGTCCTTCTAGCGGGGTTTACAATGAGCAGTTCTTC. Residues: CASSPSSGVYNEQFF.

The J gene is TRBJ2-1, the V gene TRBV27; TRBD2 matches 7 bases. Germline lookup yields CDR1 MNHEY and CDR2 SMNVEV (reference sequence). The CDR3 contains 13 residues. Trimming removed 2 bases from V and 8 bases from J; junction bases left unmatched: 3. The CDR3 DNA is TGTGCCAGCAGTTTAGCAGGGAGGGATGAGCAGTTCTTC. This sequence encodes CASSLAGRDEQFF.

This clonotype was counted many times. The chain links TRBV28 to TRBJ2-7; 8 bases agree with TRBD2. This CDR3 contains 13 residues. Trimming took 7 bases from V and 6 from J; bases not matched to a gene: 8. Per the germline V gene, CDR1 is MDHEN and CDR2 is SYDVKM. CDR3 region: CASKIRGGGEQYF. CDR3 DNA: TGTGCCAGCAAAATACGGGGGGGCGGCGAGCAGTACTTC.

This clonotype was recorded at least ten times. The chain combines TRBV6-1 with TRBJ2-7, with TRBD1 matching 7 bases. The J segment lost 4 bases and the V segment lost 2 bases, leaving 5 bases of the junction unmatched. The CDR3 has 14 amino acids. The V gene's germline CDR1 is MNHNS and CDR2 SASEGT. CDR3 sequence: CASSELRDSYEQYF. CDR3 bases: TGTGCCAGCAGTGAACTCCGGGACAGTTACGAGCAGTACTTC.